This T cell receptor (beta chain) came from a study of blood T cell repertoires in COVID-19. Across the study: Acute and convalescent COVID-19 specimens originated in the United States, Italy and Spain.

As originally analysed: Estimation of nucleated cell counts was performed using reference gene primer amplification. Sequencing was performed with immunoSEQ multiplex PCR; in TCRdb, only in-frame clones are kept and a portion is missing. That table furnishes V, J and clone size, whereas the DNA furnished D and trimming. Of 270,000 or so clones in the sample, about 89% were seen once. V gave up 6 bases and J gave up 3 bases; unmatched junction bases: 6. The CDR3 spans 14 residues. CDR1 and CDR2 from the germline V gene are WSHSY and SAAADI. The material sequenced was peripheral blood. The chain has TRBV10-2 and TRBJ2-7, with 9 nucleotides matching TRBD2. The sequence derives from a woman between 40 and 50 years old who had recovered from COVID-19. For the CDR3, the DNA is TGCGCCAGCAGACCTAGCGGGACGGTCTACGAGCAGTACTTC. Protein: CASRPSGTVYEQYF.